This TCR beta chain was found in a study of blood T cell repertoires in COVID-19. Produced via immunoSEQ multiplex PCR; TCRdb's table is partial and in-frame only. The repertoire holds some 200,000 clones, with roughly 84% as singletons. Looked up from germline, CDR1 is ENHRY and CDR2 is SYGVKD. The CDR3 covers 13 residues. Trimming removed 10 bases at V and 1 base at J, with 13 bases between. This rearrangement joins TRBV10-3 to TRBJ1-1; D gene unclear. This TCR was sampled from a woman between 65 and 79 years old with COVID-19, enrolled during active disease. Sequencing was carried out using peripheral blood. The CDR3: CATGGDTNTEAFF. The CDR3 DNA follows: TGTGCCACCGGCGGGGATACGAACACTGAAGCTTTCTTT.